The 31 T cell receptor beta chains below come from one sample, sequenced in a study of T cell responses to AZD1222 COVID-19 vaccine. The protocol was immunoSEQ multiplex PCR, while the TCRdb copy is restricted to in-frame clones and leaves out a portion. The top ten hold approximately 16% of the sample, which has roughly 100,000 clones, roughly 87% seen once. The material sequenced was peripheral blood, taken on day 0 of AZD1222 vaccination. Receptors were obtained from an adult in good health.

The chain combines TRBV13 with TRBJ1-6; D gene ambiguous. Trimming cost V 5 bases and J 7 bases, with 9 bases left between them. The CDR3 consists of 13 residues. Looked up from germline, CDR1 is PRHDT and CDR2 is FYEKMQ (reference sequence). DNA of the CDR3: TGTGCCAGCAGCGGCGAGGGCAATTCACCCCTCCACTTT. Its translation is CASSGEGNSPLHF.

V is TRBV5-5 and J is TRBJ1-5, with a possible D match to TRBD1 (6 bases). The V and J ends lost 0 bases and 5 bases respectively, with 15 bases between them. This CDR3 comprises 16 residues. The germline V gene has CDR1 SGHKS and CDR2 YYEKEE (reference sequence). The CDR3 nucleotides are TGTGCCAGCAGCTTGGATTTCGGACAGAGGGATCAGCCCCAGCATTTT. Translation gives CASSLDFGQRDQPQHF. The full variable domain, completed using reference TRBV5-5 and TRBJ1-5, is DAGVTQSPTHLIKTRGQQVTLRCSPISGHKSVSWYQQVLGQGPQFIFQYYEKEERGRGNFPDRFSARQFPNYSSELNVNALLLGDSALYLCASSLDFGQRDQPQHFGDGTRLSIL.

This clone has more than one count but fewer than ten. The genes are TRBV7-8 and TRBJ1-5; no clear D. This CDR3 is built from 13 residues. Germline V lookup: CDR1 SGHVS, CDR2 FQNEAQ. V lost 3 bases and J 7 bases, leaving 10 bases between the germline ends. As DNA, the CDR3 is TGTGCCAGCAGCTTGGGGTCTCTCCAGCCCCAGCATTTT. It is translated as CASSLGSLQPQHF.

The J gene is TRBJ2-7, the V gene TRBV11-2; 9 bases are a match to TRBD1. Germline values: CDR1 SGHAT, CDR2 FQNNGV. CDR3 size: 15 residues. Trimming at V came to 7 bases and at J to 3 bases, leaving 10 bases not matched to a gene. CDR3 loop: CASTREGQGNYEQYF. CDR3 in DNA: TGTGCCAGCACCAGGGAGGGACAGGGTAACTACGAGCAGTACTTC. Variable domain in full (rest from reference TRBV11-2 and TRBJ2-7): EAGVAQSPRYKIIEKRQSVAFWCNPISGHATLYWYQQILGQGPKLLIQFQNNGVVDDSQLPKDRFSAERLKGVDSTLKIQPAKLEDSAVYLCASTREGQGNYEQYFGPGTRLTVT.

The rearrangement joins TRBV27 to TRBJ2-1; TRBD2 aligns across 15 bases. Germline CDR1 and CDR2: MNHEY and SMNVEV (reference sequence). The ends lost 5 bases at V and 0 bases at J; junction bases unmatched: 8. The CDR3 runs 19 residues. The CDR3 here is CASSRGLAGGTSSYNEQFF. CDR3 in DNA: TGTGCCAGCAGTCGTGGACTAGCGGGAGGGACCAGCTCCTACAATGAGCAGTTCTTC.

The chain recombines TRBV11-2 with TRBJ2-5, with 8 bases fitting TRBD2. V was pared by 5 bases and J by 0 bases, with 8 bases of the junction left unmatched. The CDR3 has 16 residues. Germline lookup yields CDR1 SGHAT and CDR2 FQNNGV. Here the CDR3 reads CASSRGLALYQETQYF. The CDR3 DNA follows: TGTGCCAGCAGCCGCGGACTAGCCTTATACCAAGAGACCCAGTACTTC.

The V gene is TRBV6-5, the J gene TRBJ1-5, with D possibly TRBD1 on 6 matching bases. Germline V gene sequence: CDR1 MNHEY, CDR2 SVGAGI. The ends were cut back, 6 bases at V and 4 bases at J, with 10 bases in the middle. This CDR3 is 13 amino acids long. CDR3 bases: TGTGCCAGCAGAAGGACAGATAATCAGCCCCAGCATTTT. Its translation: CASRRTDNQPQHF.

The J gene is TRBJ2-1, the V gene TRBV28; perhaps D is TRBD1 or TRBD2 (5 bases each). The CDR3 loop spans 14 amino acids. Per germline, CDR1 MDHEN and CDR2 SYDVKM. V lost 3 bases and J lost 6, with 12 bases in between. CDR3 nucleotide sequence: TGTGCCAGCAGTTTGGCAGGGAGAGGCAATGAGCAGTTCTTC. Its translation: CASSLAGRGNEQFF. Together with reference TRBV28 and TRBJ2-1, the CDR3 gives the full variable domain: DVKVTQSSRYLVKRTGEKVFLECVQDMDHENMFWYRQDPGLGLRLIYFSYDVKMKEKGDIPEGYSVSREKKERFSLILESASTNQTSMYLCASSLAGRGNEQFFGPGTRLTVL.

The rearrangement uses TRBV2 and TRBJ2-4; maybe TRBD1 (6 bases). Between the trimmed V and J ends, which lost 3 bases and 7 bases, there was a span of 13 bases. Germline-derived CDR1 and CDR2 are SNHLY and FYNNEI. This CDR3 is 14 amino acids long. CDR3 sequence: CASSDSRGGNIQYF. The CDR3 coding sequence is TGTGCCAGCAGTGATTCCAGGGGTGGGAACATTCAGTACTTC.

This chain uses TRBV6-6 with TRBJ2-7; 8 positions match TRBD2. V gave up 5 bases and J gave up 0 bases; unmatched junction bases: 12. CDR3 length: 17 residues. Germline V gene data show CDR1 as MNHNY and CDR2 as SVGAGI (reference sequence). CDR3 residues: CASSQPSSLAGSYEQYF. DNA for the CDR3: TGTGCCAGCAGTCAACCCTCATCGCTAGCGGGCTCCTACGAGCAGTACTTC.

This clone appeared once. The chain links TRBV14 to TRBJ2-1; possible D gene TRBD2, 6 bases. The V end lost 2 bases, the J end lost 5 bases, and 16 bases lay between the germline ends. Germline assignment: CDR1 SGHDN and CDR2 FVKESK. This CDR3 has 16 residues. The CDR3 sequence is CASSQYHGRPHNEQFF. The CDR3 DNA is TGTGCCAGCAGCCAATATCACGGGAGACCTCACAATGAGCAGTTCTTC.

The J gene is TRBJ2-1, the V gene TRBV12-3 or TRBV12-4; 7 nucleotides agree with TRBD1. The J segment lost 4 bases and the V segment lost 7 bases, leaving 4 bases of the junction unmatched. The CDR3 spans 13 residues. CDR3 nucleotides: TGTGCCAGCATGGGACAGCTATACAATGAGCAGTTCTTC. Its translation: CASMGQLYNEQFF.

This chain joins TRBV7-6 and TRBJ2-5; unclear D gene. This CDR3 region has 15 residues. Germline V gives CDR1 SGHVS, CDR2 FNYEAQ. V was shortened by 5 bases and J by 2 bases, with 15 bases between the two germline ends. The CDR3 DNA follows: TGTGCCAGCAGCCCCTGGGCCACCGGGCAAGAGACCCAGTACTTC. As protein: CASSPWATGQETQYF.

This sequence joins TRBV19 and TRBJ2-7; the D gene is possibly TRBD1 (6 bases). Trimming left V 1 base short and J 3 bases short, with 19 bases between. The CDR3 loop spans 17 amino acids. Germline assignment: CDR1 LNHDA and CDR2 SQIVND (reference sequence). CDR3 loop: CASSIVGAGASDYEQYF. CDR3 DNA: TGTGCCAGTAGTATAGTCGGAGCAGGGGCTTCAGACTACGAGCAGTACTTC.

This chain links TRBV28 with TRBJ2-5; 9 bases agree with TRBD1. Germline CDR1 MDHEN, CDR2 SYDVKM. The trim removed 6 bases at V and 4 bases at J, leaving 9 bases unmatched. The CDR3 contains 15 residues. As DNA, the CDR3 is TGTGCCAGCAGGGCTTGGGACAGGGAGGGAGAGACCCAGTACTTC. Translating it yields CASRAWDREGETQYF.

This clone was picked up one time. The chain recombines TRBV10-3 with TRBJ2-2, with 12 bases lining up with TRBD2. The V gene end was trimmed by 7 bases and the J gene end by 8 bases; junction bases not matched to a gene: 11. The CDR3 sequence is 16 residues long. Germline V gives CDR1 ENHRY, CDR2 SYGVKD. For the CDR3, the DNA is TGTGCCATCACGGAGACCCTAGCGGGGGGGACAGGGGAGCTGTTTTTT. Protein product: CAITETLAGGTGELFF.

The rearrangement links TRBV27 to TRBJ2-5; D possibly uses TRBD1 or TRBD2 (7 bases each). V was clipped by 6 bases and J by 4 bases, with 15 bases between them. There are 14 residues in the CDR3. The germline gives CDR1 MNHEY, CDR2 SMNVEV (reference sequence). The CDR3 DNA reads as TGTGCCAGCAGAGAGACAGGGAGGGGAGAGACCCAGTACTTC. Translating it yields CASRETGRGETQYF.

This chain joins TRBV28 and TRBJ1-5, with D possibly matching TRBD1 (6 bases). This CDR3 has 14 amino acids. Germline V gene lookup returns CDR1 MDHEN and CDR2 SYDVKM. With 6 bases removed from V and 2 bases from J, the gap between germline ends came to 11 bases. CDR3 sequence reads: CASSEQGGNQPQHF. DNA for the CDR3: TGTGCCAGCAGCGAACAGGGAGGCAATCAGCCCCAGCATTTT.

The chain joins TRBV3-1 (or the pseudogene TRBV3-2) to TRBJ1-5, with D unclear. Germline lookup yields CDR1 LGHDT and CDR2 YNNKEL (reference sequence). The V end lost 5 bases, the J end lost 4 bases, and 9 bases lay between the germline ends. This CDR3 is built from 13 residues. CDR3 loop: CASSMGINQPQHF. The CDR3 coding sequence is TGTGCCAGCAGCATGGGGATAAATCAGCCCCAGCATTTT.

The CDR3 loop is CASSVGDRANSPLHF. The CDR3 nucleotides read TGTGCCAGCAGTGTGGGAGACAGGGCAAATTCACCCCTCCACTTT. This sequence joins TRBV2 and TRBJ1-6, with 7 bases identical to TRBD1. V trimming: 4 bases; J trimming: 7 bases; junction bases outside the gene matches: 7. CDR1 is SNHLY and CDR2 is FYNNEI in the germline V gene. This CDR3 is built from 15 residues. Full variable domain (missing parts from reference TRBV2 and TRBJ1-6): EPEVTQTPSHQVTQMGQEVILRCVPISNHLYFYWYRQILGQKVEFLVSFYNNEISEKSEIFDDQFSVERPDGSNFTLKIRSTKLEDSAMYFCASSVGDRANSPLHFGNGTRLTVT.

In DNA, the CDR3 is TGTGCCAGCAGCTTGGCGGCAGGGCTGAACACTGAAGCTTTCTTT. The encoded protein is CASSLAAGLNTEAFF. J is TRBJ1-1 and V is TRBV5-4, with a tentative D call TRBD1 (5 bases). CDR1 SGHNT and CDR2 YYREEE come from the germline V gene (reference sequence). The CDR3 totals 15 residues. Trimming pared 0 bases from V and 0 bases from J, leaving 9 bases between. The complete variable domain, with remaining parts taken from reference TRBV5-4 and TRBJ1-1, reads ETGVTQSPTHLIKTRGQQVTLRCSSQSGHNTVSWYQQALGQGPQFIFQYYREEENGRGNFPPRFSGLQFPNYSSELNVNALELDDSALYLCASSLAAGLNTEAFFGQGTRLTVV.

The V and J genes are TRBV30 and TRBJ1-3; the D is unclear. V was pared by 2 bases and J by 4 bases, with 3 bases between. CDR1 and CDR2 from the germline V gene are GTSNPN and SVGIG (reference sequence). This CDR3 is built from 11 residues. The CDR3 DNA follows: TGTGCCTGGAGTTTAGGAAACACCATATATTTT. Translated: CAWSLGNTIYF.

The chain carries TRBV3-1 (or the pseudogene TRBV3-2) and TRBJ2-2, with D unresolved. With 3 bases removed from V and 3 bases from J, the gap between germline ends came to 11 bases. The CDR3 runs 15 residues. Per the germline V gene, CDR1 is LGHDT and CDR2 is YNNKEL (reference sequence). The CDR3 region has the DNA TGTGCCAGCAGCCATATGGCCTTACACACCGGGGAGCTGTTTTTT. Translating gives CASSHMALHTGELFF.

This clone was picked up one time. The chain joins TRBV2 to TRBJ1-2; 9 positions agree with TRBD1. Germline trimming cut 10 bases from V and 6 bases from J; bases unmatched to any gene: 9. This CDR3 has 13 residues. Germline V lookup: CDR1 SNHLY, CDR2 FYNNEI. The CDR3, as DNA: TGTGCCATCAAAGGACAGGGGAAGGATGGCTACACCTTC. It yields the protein CAIKGQGKDGYTF.

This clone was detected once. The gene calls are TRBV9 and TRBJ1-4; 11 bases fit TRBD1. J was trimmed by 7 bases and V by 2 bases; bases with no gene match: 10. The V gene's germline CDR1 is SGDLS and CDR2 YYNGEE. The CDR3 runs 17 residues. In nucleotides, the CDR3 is TGTGCCAGCAGCGTGGGGACAGGGGGAAACGCTTTTGAAAAACTGTTTTTT. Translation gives CASSVGTGGNAFEKLFF.

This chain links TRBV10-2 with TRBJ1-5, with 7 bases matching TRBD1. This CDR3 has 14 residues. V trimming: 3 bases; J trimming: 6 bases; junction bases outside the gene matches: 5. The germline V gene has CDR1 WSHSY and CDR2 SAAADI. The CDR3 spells CASSEGGVTQPQHF. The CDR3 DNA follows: TGCGCCAGCAGTGAAGGGGGCGTCACTCAGCCCCAGCATTTT.

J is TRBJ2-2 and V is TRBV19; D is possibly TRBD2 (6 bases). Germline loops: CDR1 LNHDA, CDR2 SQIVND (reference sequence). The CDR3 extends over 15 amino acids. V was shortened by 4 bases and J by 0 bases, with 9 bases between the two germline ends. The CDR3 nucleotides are TGTGCCAGTAGTAGCGGGGCGTCGAACACCGGGGAGCTGTTTTTT. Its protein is CASSSGASNTGELFF. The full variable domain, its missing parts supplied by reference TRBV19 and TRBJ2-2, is DGGITQSPKYLFRKEGQNVTLSCEQNLNHDAMYWYRQDPGQGLRLIYYSQIVNDFQKGDIAEGYSVSREKKESFPLTVTSAQKNPTAFYLCASSSGASNTGELFFGEGSRLTVL.

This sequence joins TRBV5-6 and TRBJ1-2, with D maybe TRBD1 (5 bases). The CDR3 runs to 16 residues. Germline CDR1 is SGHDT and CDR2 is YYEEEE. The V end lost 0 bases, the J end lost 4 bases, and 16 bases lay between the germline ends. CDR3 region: CASSLAGGVLAYGYTF. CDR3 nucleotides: TGTGCCAGCAGCTTGGCCGGGGGGGTTTTGGCCTATGGCTACACCTTC.

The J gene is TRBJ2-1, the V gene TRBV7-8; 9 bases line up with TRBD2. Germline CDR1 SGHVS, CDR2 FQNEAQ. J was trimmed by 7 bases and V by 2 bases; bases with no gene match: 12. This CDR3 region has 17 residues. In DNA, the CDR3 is TGTGCCAGCAGCTTAATCAGCGGGAGGACCTCTTGGAATGAGCAGTTCTTC. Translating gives CASSLISGRTSWNEQFF.

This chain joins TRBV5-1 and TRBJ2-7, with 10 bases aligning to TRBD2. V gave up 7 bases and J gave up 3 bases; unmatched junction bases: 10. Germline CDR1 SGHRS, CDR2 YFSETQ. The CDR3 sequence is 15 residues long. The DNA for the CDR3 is TGCGCCAGCGGTCCCAAAGCGGGAGGGTACTACGAGCAGTACTTC. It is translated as CASGPKAGGYYEQYF.

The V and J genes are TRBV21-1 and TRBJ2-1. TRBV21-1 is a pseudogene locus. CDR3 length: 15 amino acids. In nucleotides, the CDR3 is TGTGCCAGCAGCAAAGAGCAGGCCGGGTGCGATGAGCAGTTCTTC. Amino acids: CASSKEQAGCDEQFF.